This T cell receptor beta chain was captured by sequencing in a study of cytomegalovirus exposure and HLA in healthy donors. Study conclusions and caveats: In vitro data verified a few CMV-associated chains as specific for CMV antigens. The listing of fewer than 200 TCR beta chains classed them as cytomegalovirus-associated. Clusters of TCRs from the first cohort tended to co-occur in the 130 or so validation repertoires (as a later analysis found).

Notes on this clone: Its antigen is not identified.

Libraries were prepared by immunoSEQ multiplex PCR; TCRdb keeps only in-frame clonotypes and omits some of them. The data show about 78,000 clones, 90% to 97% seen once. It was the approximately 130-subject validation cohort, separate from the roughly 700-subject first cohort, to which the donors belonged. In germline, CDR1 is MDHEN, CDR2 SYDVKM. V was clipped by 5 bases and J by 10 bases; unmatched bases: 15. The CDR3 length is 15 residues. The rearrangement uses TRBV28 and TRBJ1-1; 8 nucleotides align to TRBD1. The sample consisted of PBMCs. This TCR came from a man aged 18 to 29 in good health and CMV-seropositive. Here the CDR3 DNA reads TGTGCCAGCAGTCCCCCAGGGGGCGGAGGCTATACAGCTTTCTTT. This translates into CASSPPGGGGYTAFF.